This section outlines one TCR beta chain sequence together with its context. Study processing details: How many nucleated cells were present was estimated from reference gene primer amplification. Method: immunoSEQ multiplex PCR; TCRdb's copy keeps in-frame clones and lacks some. Clone size and the V and J calls come from that table; the DNA yielded D and trimming. The sample lists approximately 190,000 clones, just over 85% occurring once. The data were taken from a study of blood T cell repertoires in COVID-19. At the level of the study: Acute and convalescent COVID-19 samples came from the United States, Italy and Spain. The analysed material was cDNA or gDNA that came from T cells, B-cell-depleted T cells, or PBMCs.

CDR1 and CDR2 from the germline V gene are SGHRS and YFSETQ. This CDR3 is 15 amino acids long. With V trimmed by 3 bases and J by 0 bases, 4 bases remained unmatched. V is TRBV5-1 and J is TRBJ1-2; TRBD1 matches 8 bases. The sequence came from a man older than 75 with acute or convalescent COVID-19. The sample taken for sequencing was peripheral blood. In DNA form, the CDR3 reads TGCGCCAGCAGCTCCGGACAGGGCTCTAACTATGGCTACACCTTC. Residues: CASSSGQGSNYGYTF.